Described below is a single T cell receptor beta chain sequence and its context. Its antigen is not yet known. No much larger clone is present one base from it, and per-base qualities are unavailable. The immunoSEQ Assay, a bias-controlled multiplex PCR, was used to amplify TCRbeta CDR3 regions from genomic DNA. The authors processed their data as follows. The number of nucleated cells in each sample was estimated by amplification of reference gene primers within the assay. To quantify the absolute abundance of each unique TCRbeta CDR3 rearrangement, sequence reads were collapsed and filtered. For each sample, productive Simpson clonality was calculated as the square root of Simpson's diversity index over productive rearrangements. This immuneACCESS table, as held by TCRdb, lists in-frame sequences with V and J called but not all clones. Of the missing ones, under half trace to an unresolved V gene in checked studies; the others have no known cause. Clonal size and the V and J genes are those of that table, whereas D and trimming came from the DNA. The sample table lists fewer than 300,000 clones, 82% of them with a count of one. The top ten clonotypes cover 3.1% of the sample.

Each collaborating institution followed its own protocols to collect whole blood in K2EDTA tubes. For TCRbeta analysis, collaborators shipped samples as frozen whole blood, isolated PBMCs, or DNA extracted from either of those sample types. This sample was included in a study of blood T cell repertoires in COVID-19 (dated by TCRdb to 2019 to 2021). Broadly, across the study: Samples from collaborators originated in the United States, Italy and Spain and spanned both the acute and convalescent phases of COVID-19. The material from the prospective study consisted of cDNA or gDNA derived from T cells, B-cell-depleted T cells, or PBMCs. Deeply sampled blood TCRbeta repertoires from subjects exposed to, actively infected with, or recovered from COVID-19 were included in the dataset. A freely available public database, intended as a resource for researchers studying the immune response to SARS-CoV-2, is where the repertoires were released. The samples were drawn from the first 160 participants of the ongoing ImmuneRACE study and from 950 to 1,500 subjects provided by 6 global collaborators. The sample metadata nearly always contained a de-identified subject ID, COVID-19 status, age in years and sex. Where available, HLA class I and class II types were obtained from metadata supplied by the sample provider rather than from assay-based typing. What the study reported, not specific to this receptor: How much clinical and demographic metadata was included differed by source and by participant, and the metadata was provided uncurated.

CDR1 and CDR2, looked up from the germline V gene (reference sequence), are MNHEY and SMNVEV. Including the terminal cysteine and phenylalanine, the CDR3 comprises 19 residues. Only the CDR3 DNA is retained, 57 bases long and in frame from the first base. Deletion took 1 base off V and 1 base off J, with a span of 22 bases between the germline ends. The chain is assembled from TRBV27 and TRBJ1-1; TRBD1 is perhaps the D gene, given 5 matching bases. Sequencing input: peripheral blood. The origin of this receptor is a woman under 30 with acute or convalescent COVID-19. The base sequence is TGTGCCAGCAGTTTATACCCCGGGGGGTTTGGGACTGCGAACACTGAAGCTTTCTTT. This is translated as CASSLYPGGFGTANTEAFF.